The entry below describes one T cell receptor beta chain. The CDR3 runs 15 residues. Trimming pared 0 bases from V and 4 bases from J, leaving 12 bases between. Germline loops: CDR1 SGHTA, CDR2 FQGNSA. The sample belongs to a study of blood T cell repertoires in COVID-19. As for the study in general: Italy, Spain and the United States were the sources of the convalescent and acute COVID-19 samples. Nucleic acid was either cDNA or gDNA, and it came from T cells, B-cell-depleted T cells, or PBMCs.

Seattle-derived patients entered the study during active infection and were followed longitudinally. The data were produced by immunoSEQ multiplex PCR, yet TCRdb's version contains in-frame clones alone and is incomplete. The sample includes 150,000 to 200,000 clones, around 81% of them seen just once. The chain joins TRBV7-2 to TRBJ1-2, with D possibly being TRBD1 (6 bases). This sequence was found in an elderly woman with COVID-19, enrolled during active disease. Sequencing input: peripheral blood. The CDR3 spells CASSLASGARYGYTF. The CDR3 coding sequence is TGTGCCAGCAGCTTAGCGTCAGGGGCTCGCTATGGCTACACCTTC. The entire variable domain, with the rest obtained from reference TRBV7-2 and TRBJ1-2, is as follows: GAGVSQSPSNKVTEKGKDVELRCDPISGHTALYWYRQSLGQGLEFLIYFQGNSAPDKSGLPSDRFSAERTGGSVSTLTIQRTQQEDSAVYLCASSLASGARYGYTFGSGTRLTVV.